These T cell receptor beta chains were read from a single sample in a study of vaccination and CD4 T cells after COVID-19. TCRdb reprocessed the PCR reads via MiXCR and lists one record per CDR3 protein. The sample holds 2,000 or so distinct CDR3 sequences, 15% seen once. Their recognized antigens are unknown. The sample taken for sequencing was CD4+ T cells from blood, cultured in vitro. The source of these receptors is a human donor in good health. CDR3s include the opening cysteine and the closing phenylalanine or tryptophan. A D gene is named only where the DNA matches it firmly. Where a row states a size, it is once, few, many or the class of an expanded clone; other rows omit it.

d_call	clone_size	j_call	v_call	cdr3_aa	cdr3_nt
TRBD2	few	TRBJ2-3	TRBV5-1	CASSLLAGGLDTQYF	TGCGCCAGCAGCTTGCTCGCGGGAGGCCTAGATACGCAGTATTTT
-	few	TRBJ1-2	TRBV5-3	CASRRGGPYGYTF	TGTGCCAGTCGGCGAGGCGGCCCTTATGGCTACACCTTC
-	large	TRBJ2-5	TRBV7-9	CAAQGGKFQETQYF	TGTGCCGCGCAGGGTGGGAAGTTCCAAGAGACCCAGTACTTC
-	few	TRBJ2-2	TRBV6-2/TRBV6-3	CASSSRLEVTGELFF	TGTGCCAGCAGTTCCCGACTAGAAGTCACCGGGGAGCTGTTTTTT
TRBD2	few	TRBJ2-3	TRBV19	CASSTPAGGADTQYF	TGTGCCAGTAGTACGCCAGCGGGAGGGGCAGATACGCAGTATTTT
TRBD2	few	TRBJ2-7	TRBV28	CASSPRTSYFWEQYF	TGTGCCAGCAGCCCCAGGACTAGTTATTTTTGGGAGCAGTACTTC
-	medium-sized	TRBJ2-5	TRBV11-2	CASSLRAPLSSQTQYF	TGTGCCAGCAGCTTACGGGCCCCCCTTTCGTCCCAGACCCAGTACTTC
TRBD1	medium-sized	TRBJ1-2	TRBV6-1	CASSGQGQKGYTF	TGTGCCAGCAGTGGACAGGGGCAAAAAGGCTACACCTTC
TRBD1	few	TRBJ1-4	TRBV7-2	CASSSFRTGRNEKLFF	TGTGCCAGCAGCTCCTTCAGGACAGGGAGGAATGAAAAACTGTTTTTT
TRBD2	medium-sized	TRBJ2-3	TRBV6-1	CASSVAPAGVNTDTQYF	TGTGCCAGCAGTGTTGCGCCAGCGGGGGTTAACACAGATACGCAGTATTTT
TRBD1	medium-sized	TRBJ2-2	TRBV4-3	CASSLRTGDTGELFF	TGCGCCAGCAGCCTCCGGACAGGGGACACCGGGGAGCTGTTTTTT
-	few	TRBJ1-5	TRBV5-4	CASSLERDQPQHF	TGTGCCAGCAGCTTAGAACGCGATCAGCCCCAGCATTTT
-	medium-sized	TRBJ2-5	TRBV7-6	CASSLSPSETQYF	TGTGCCAGCAGCTTATCTCCGTCGGAGACCCAGTACTTC
TRBD1	few	TRBJ2-5	TRBV5-1	CASSFNTGGGETQYF	TGCGCCAGCAGCTTTAATACAGGGGGCGGAGAGACCCAGTACTTC
-	medium-sized	TRBJ1-2	TRBV28	CATTRFLDGYTF	TGTGCCACGACTAGGTTTTTGGATGGCTACACCTTC
-	medium-sized	TRBJ1-1	TRBV7-8	CASSLGANTEAFF	TGTGCCAGCAGCTTAGGAGCGAACACTGAAGCTTTCTTT
-	-	TRBJ1-2	TRBV5-1	CASSLSGDRIPPGYTF	TGCGCCAGCAGCTTGTCTGGTGACAGGATACCCCCCGGCTACACCTTC
TRBD2	medium-sized	TRBJ2-1	TRBV15	CATSTGLAGNNEQFF	TGTGCCACCAGCACCGGACTAGCGGGGAACAATGAGCAGTTCTTC
-	medium-sized	TRBJ2-7	TRBV19	CASSRGDLYEQYF	TGTGCCAGTAGTAGGGGGGATCTCTACGAGCAGTACTTC
-	medium-sized	TRBJ1-2	TRBV6-1	CASSEAANGIYGYTF	TGTGCCAGCAGTGAAGCTGCCAACGGTATCTATGGCTACACCTTC
-	-	TRBJ1-4	TRBV28	CASSLWDSRREKLFF	TGTGCCAGCAGTTTATGGGACAGCCGACGTGAAAAACTGTTTTTT
-	few	TRBJ1-1	TRBV5-1	CASSPIRPGSEAFF	TGCGCCAGCAGCCCCATAAGACCGGGGTCTGAAGCTTTCTTT
-	large	TRBJ1-5	TRBV6-1	CASRPGTALGQPQHF	TGTGCCAGCAGACCAGGGACCGCGTTGGGTCAGCCCCAGCATTTT
-	-	TRBJ1-3	TRBV30	CAWTGNTIYF	TGTGCCTGGACGGGAAACACCATATATTTT
TRBD2	medium-sized	TRBJ2-3	TRBV7-3	CASSSGRTDTQYF	TGTGCCAGCAGCTCCGGGAGGACAGATACGCAGTATTTT
TRBD2	few	TRBJ2-5	TRBV18	CASSPLGLEVPETQYF	TGTGCCAGCTCACCACTGGGACTAGAGGTGCCGGAGACCCAGTACTTC
-	-	TRBJ1-3	TRBV9	CASSGGAAGNTIYF	TGTGCCAGCAGCGGTGGGGCTGCCGGAAACACCATATATTTT
-	-	TRBJ1-2	TRBV5-4	CASNERSGYGYTF	TGTGCCAGCAACGAACGTAGCGGATATGGCTACACCTTC
TRBD2	medium-sized	TRBJ2-3	TRBV7-3	CASSFSGSSGGSDTQYF	TGTGCCAGCAGCTTCAGCGGGTCTAGCGGGGGCTCAGATACGCAGTATTTT
TRBD1	few	TRBJ2-7	TRBV28	CASSLRDRVIHEQYF	TGTGCCAGCAGTTTGAGGGACAGGGTTATACACGAGCAGTACTTC
-	medium-sized	TRBJ2-3	TRBV10-1	CASSEMEGTLYGADTQYF	TGCGCCAGCAGTGAGATGGAGGGGACCCTTTATGGGGCAGATACGCAGTATTTT
TRBD1	medium-sized	TRBJ2-7	TRBV27	CASSPTRDRAYEQYF	TGTGCCAGCAGCCCCACCCGGGACAGGGCCTACGAGCAGTACTTC
-	large	TRBJ2-3	TRBV7-6	CASSFRTSLDTQYF	TGTGCCAGCAGCTTCAGAACTAGCCTAGATACGCAGTATTTT
TRBD1	-	TRBJ1-5	TRBV12-5	CASGSRQGRDTYSNQPQHF	TGTGCTAGTGGTTCACGACAGGGGCGGGACACTTATAGCAATCAGCCCCAGCATTTT
TRBD2	few	TRBJ2-3	TRBV2	CASSAWGGSTDTQYF	TGTGCCAGCAGTGCGTGGGGGGGTAGCACAGATACGCAGTATTTT
TRBD2	-	TRBJ2-3	TRBV20-1	CSATGLAGVSDTQYF	TGCAGTGCCACGGGACTAGCGGGAGTGTCAGATACGCAGTATTTT
TRBD1	few	TRBJ1-2	TRBV5-5	CASTTGTNYGYTF	TGTGCCAGCACGACAGGGACGAACTATGGCTACACCTTC
-	large	TRBJ2-3	TRBV20-1	CSAWGLFTGATDTQYF	TGCAGTGCCTGGGGACTTTTTACGGGGGCCACAGATACGCAGTATTTT
TRBD2	medium-sized	TRBJ2-5	TRBV20-1	CSARGSSGGRETQYF	TGCAGTGCTAGAGGTTCTAGCGGGGGGCGGGAGACCCAGTACTTC